The entry below describes one T cell receptor (beta chain). These data come from a study of blood T cell repertoires in COVID-19. The V gene lost 4 bases and the J gene lost 0 bases, with 13 bases spanning the gap. CDR3 length: 17 amino acids. Germline CDR1 and CDR2: MGHRA and YSYEKL. Some clones are missing from TCRdb's copy, which holds only in-frame ones; the method was immunoSEQ multiplex PCR. The table includes more than 40,000 clones, 70% to 90% detected once. Sequencing input: peripheral blood. This receptor was obtained from a man older than 75 with acute or convalescent COVID-19. The V and J genes are TRBV4-1 and TRBJ2-6, with a possible D match to TRBD1 (6 bases). The CDR3 DNA reads TGCGCCAGCAGCCGAGTCACAGGGAGCTCTGGGGCCAACGTCCTGACTTTC. This gives the protein CASSRVTGSSGANVLTF.